Shown below are 25 T cell receptor beta chains from a single sample sequenced in a study of metastatic and nonmetastatic thyroid tumors. MiXCR was used by TCRdb to re-call the PCR reads. The sample has roughly 12,000 clones, about 38% seen once. The entire patient cohort was treatment-naive prior to thyroid surgery. The sample consisted of tumor tissue. The receptors here all came from a female donor with papillary thyroid cancer or a benign thyroid nodule (not recorded which). Some clones in this sample may be carry-over from other donors' samples.

The chain joins TRBV28 to TRBJ2-3, with 8 positions matching TRBD2. The CDR3 runs 15 residues. Germline CDR1 reads MDHEN; CDR2 reads SYDVKM. V dropped 3 bases and J dropped 2; count of bases not matched to a gene: 4. The CDR3 here is CASSFGSGVTDTQYF. For the CDR3, the DNA is TGTGCCAGCAGTTTTGGTAGCGGGGTCACAGATACGCAGTATTTT.

This clone was seen a handful of times. The genes are TRBV6-1 and TRBJ2-1; the D is unclear. This CDR3 contains 13 residues. V lost 8 bases to trimming and J lost 0 bases, with 8 bases between them. The germline gives CDR1 MNHNS, CDR2 SASEGT. CDR3 sequence (DNA): TGTGCCAGCCACGCTAGCTCCTACAATGAGCAGTTCTTC. This encodes CASHASSYNEQFF.

V and J are TRBV20-1 and TRBJ2-3, with D perhaps matching TRBD1 or TRBD2 (5 bases each). CDR3 length equals 14 residues. The germline V gene encodes CDR1 DFQATT and CDR2 SNEGSKA (reference sequence). The CDR3 nucleotides read TGCAGCCCGGGACCCGGGCTCCGCGGGCAAGAACAGTATTTT. Its translation is CSPGPGLRGQEQYF.

The rearrangement uses TRBV5-8 and TRBJ2-2; perhaps D is TRBD1 or TRBD2 (7 bases each). V shed 4 bases and J shed 4 bases, with 14 bases lying between them. This CDR3 is built from 15 residues. CDR1 and CDR2 from the germline V gene are SGHTS and YDEGEE. CDR3 region: CASSLTGRGTGELFF. CDR3 in DNA: TGTGCCAGCAGCCTGACAGGGAGGGGCACCGGGGAGCTGTTTTTT.

The chain carries TRBV7-9 and TRBJ2-1, with D hard to call. Germline CDR1 is SEHNR and CDR2 is FQNEAQ (reference sequence). This CDR3 is built from 11 residues. Trimming pared 8 bases from V and 6 bases from J, leaving 8 bases between. DNA of the CDR3: TGTGCCAGCGGGCAAAGCAATGAGCAGTTCTTC. Residues: CASGQSNEQFF.

J is TRBJ1-1 and V is TRBV20-1; 7 bases line up with TRBD1. Germline V gene lookup returns CDR1 DFQATT and CDR2 SNEGSKA (reference sequence). V was pared by 5 bases and J by 2 bases, with 14 bases of the junction left unmatched. The CDR3 runs to 16 residues. The CDR3 spells CSAYPPDRVGNTEAFF. The CDR3 coding sequence is TGCAGTGCTTACCCCCCTGACAGGGTCGGAAACACTGAAGCTTTCTTT.

The chain links TRBV11-1 to TRBJ2-3; D gene unclear. The CDR3 consists of 15 residues. Germline V gives CDR1 SGHAT, CDR2 FQDESV (reference sequence). Trimming removed 3 bases from V and 4 bases from J, with 14 bases in between. The CDR3: CASSFGYSVSDTQYF. The DNA for the CDR3 is TGTGCCAGCAGCTTCGGCTACAGTGTGTCAGATACGCAGTATTTT.

This clone was found a few times. This chain joins TRBV19 and TRBJ1-2; D is perhaps TRBD1 (6 bases). Between the trimmed V and J ends, which lost 3 bases and 1 base, there was a span of 12 bases. CDR1 LNHDA and CDR2 SQIVND come from the germline V gene (reference sequence). CDR3 length equals 15 residues. The CDR3 DNA reads TGTGCCAGTAGTATTATCAAGGGGGTTAACTATGGCTACACCTTC. Translation gives CASSIIKGVNYGYTF.

CDR3 sequence reads: CSAGRASGPNEQFF. Here the CDR3 DNA reads TGCAGTGCTGGCCGGGCTAGCGGCCCCAATGAGCAGTTCTTC. The chain is built from TRBV20-1 and TRBJ2-1; 7 bases fit TRBD2. Germline V lookup: CDR1 DFQATT, CDR2 SNEGSKA (reference sequence). The CDR3 spans 14 residues. The junction had 10 bases not matched to a gene; V was cut back by 5 bases and J by 6 bases.

The rearrangement joins TRBV6-1 to TRBJ1-5; TRBD1 might be the D (5 bases). The germline gives CDR1 MNHNS, CDR2 SASEGT. The CDR3 loop spans 17 amino acids. V was trimmed by 8 bases and J by 1 base, leaving 21 bases between them. The CDR3 DNA reads as TGTGCCAGCGGGACCCGAAGAAGCGGGCTAAGCAATCAGCCCCAGCATTTT. Translation: CASGTRRSGLSNQPQHF.

This chain links TRBV5-1 with TRBJ1-6; no clear D gene. The V end was cut by 0 bases, the J end by 1 base, with 2 bases between. The CDR3 runs to 14 residues. Per the germline V gene, CDR1 is SGHRS and CDR2 is YFSETQ. The CDR3 sequence: CASSLESYNSPLHF. For the CDR3, the DNA is TGCGCCAGCAGCTTGGAATCCTATAATTCACCCCTCCACTTT.

The chain has TRBV6-1 and TRBJ2-3; 8 positions agree with TRBD1. CDR3 length equals 13 residues. Germline lookup yields CDR1 MNHNS and CDR2 SASEGT. Trimming at V came to 6 bases and at J to 6 bases, leaving 5 bases not matched to a gene. CDR3 loop: CASRPDREDTQYF. The CDR3 DNA sequence: TGTGCCAGCAGACCGGACAGGGAGGATACGCAGTATTTT.

The CDR3 is CASSIQETQYF. The CDR3 nucleotides are TGTGCCAGCAGCATCCAAGAGACCCAGTACTTC. The chain employs TRBV11-2 and TRBJ2-5; no definite D call. This CDR3 contains 11 residues. V gave up 5 bases and J gave up 1 base, with 2 bases separating them. Per germline, CDR1 SGHAT and CDR2 FQNNGV.

The chain employs TRBV5-1 and TRBJ2-3; D remains ambiguous. Per germline, CDR1 SGHRS and CDR2 YFSETQ. Trimming pared 4 bases from V and 5 bases from J, leaving 8 bases between. This CDR3 is built from 12 residues. The CDR3 DNA is TGCGCCAGCAGCCGAGACTTAGATACGCAGTATTTT. This gives the protein CASSRDLDTQYF.

The V and J genes are TRBV7-3 and TRBJ2-3; D might be TRBD2 (5 bases). The length of the CDR3 is 15 residues. The V end lost 0 bases, the J end lost 1 base, and 8 bases lay between the germline ends. Germline lookup yields CDR1 SGHTA and CDR2 FQGTGA. DNA of the CDR3: TGTGCCAGCAGCTTAACTAGCGAGGGCACAGATACGCAGTATTTT. It specifies CASSLTSEGTDTQYF.

The chain joins TRBV7-8 to TRBJ2-3, with 7 bases fitting TRBD2. This CDR3 is built from 14 residues. Germline V gene data show CDR1 as SGHVS and CDR2 as FQNEAQ. The V segment lost 7 bases and the J segment 6 bases; nucleotides outside the gene matches: 10. This CDR3 is CASTLRGGSDTQYF. In DNA, the CDR3 is TGTGCCAGCACCTTGCGGGGCGGGAGCGATACGCAGTATTTT.

The CDR3 loop is CASSGTGGRRNQPQHF. The CDR3, as DNA: TGTGCCAGCTCAGGGACAGGGGGCAGACGCAATCAGCCCCAGCATTTT. This rearrangement joins TRBV18 to TRBJ1-5; 12 bases fit TRBD1. CDR1 is KGHSH and CDR2 is LQKENI in the germline V gene. This CDR3 region has 16 residues. V lost 5 bases and J lost 2; bases outside the gene matches: 4.

The chain has TRBV6-1 and TRBJ1-2; D call uncertain. The germline CDR1 and CDR2 sequences are MNHNS and SASEGT. The CDR3 loop spans 13 amino acids. Trimming cost V 2 bases and J 2 bases, with 6 bases left between them. The CDR3 nucleotides read TGTGCCAGCAGTGAAAGGCCGAACTATGGCTACACCTTC. This codes for CASSERPNYGYTF.

This rearrangement joins TRBV12-3 or TRBV12-4 to TRBJ2-7, with D possibly TRBD1 on 6 matching bases. V was clipped by 5 bases and J by 6 bases, with 20 bases between them. The CDR3 runs to 15 residues. The CDR3 sequence is CASSGGQGQLGEQYF. The CDR3 region has the DNA TGTGCCAGCAGTGGGGGTCAGGGGCAGCTTGGCGAGCAGTACTTC.

The V call is TRBV11-3, the J call TRBJ2-3; 10 positions match TRBD2. CDR1 and CDR2 (germline): SGHNT, YENEEA. The CDR3 totals 14 residues. Germline trimming cut 1 base from V and 5 bases from J; bases unmatched to any gene: 0. The CDR3, as DNA: TGTGCCAGCAGCTTAGGACTAGCGGGAGATACGCAGTATTTT. It codes for CASSLGLAGDTQYF.

The genes are TRBV19 and TRBJ2-1; D not certain. Between the trimmed V and J ends, which lost 3 bases and 6 bases, there was a span of 15 bases. CDR3 size: 15 residues. Germline V CDR1 and CDR2: LNHDA, SQIVND (reference sequence). This CDR3 reads CASSILEAWGNEQFF. CDR3 bases: TGTGCCAGTAGTATTCTTGAGGCCTGGGGCAATGAGCAGTTCTTC.

This clone turned up a few times. The chain recombines TRBV6-1 with TRBJ2-7; D perhaps matches TRBD2 (5 bases). This CDR3 has 14 residues. Germline CDR1 MNHNS, CDR2 SASEGT. V lost 6 bases and J lost 1, with 13 bases in between. The CDR3 spells CASRRVSGSYEQYF. Here the CDR3 DNA reads TGTGCCAGCAGACGGGTGAGCGGATCCTACGAGCAGTACTTC.

The chain links TRBV3-1 to TRBJ2-3, with D possibly matching TRBD2 (5 bases). The V end was cut by 0 bases, the J end by 11 bases, with 12 bases between. Germline CDR1 LGHDT, CDR2 YNNKEL (reference sequence). CDR3 size: 13 residues. The CDR3, as DNA: TGTGCCAGCAGCCAAGAGAGCGATCGGGAGCAGTATTTT. It translates to CASSQESDREQYF.

The V and J genes are TRBV6-1 and TRBJ1-6; D gene unclear. Germline V lookup: CDR1 MNHNS, CDR2 SASEGT. The V end was cut by 7 bases, the J end by 5 bases, with 15 bases between. This CDR3 comprises 15 residues. CDR3 sequence: CASKENSPNNSPLHF. DNA for the CDR3: TGTGCCAGCAAGGAAAACTCTCCCAATAATTCACCCCTCCACTTT.

The chain couples TRBV5-1 to TRBJ2-3; 12 bases align to TRBD2. The CDR3 is 16 amino acids. The germline CDR1 and CDR2 sequences are SGHRS and YFSETQ. Losses at the gene ends were 3 bases for V and 1 base for J; bases not matched to a gene: 3. The CDR3 loop is CASSSRLAGGTDTQYF. CDR3 in DNA: TGCGCCAGCAGCTCCCGACTAGCGGGGGGCACAGATACGCAGTATTTT.